The present T cell receptor (beta chain) was sequenced within a study of blood T cell repertoires in COVID-19. In the study overall: Material from acute and convalescent COVID-19 was sourced from the United States, Italy and Spain. PBMCs, B-cell-depleted T cells, or T cells were the source of the cDNA or gDNA that made up the material.

Germline assignment: CDR1 SGHRS and CDR2 YFSETQ. The CDR3 consists of 14 residues. V shed 8 bases, J shed 2 bases, and the junction held 10 bases outside the gene matches. Study processing details: Amplification with reference gene primers provided the estimates of nucleated cell counts. Only in-frame clones appear in the TCRdb table, and some are missing; sequencing was by immunoSEQ multiplex PCR. The D gene and trimming were derived from the DNA, and the V and J assignments and clone size from that table. The sample has 110,000 to 150,000 clones, 80% seen once. The sample consisted of peripheral blood. The sequence came from an older man who had recovered from COVID-19. The genes are TRBV5-1 and TRBJ2-7, with TRBD1 identical over 7 bases. The CDR3 here is CASKGTVWAYEQYF. Written as DNA, the CDR3 is TGCGCCAGTAAGGGGACAGTTTGGGCCTACGAGCAGTACTTC.